This entry concerns a single T cell receptor (beta chain). Antigen specificity is unknown. These data are taken from a study of siplizumab effects on memory and regulatory T cells. Method: immunoSEQ multiplex PCR; TCRdb's copy keeps in-frame clones and lacks some. The profile shows about 100,000 clones, roughly 94% of them singletons. Findings of the study overall: Naive T cells were seen as more diverse than memory cells and as major alloresponse contributors. Researchers did not confirm the suppressive function of proliferating Tregs from siplizumab cultures. Under siplizumab, alloreactive sequences traced to unstimulated CD4+ memory cells were significantly reduced. Sequences below about 10^-5 frequency were poorly captured. As a result, only a minor fraction of alloreactive clones mapped to unstimulated subsets.

J was trimmed by 0 bases and V by 2 bases; bases with no gene match: 2. Germline V lookup: CDR1 SGDLS, CDR2 YYNGEE. The CDR3 loop spans 17 amino acids. Sequenced material: non-Treg CD4+ T cells sorted from blood. The rearrangement uses TRBV9 and TRBJ2-6; TRBD1 agrees at 10 bases. The TCR sequence derives from a human donor in good health. CDR3 region: CASSVGTGVSGANVLTF. The CDR3 DNA is TGTGCCAGCAGCGTGGGGACAGGGGTCTCTGGGGCCAACGTCCTGACTTTC.